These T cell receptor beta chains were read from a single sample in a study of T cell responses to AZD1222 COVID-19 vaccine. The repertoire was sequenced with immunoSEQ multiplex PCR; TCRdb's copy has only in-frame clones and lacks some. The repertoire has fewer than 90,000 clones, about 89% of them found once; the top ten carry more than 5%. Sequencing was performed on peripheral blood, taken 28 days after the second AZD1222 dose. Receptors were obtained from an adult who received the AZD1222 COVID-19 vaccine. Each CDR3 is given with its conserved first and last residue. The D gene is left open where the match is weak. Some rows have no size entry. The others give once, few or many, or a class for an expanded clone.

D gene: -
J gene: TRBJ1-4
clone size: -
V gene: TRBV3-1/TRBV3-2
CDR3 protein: CASSQGRQTNEKLFF
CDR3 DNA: TGTGCCAGCAGCCAAGGGAGACAAACAAATGAAAAACTGTTTTTT

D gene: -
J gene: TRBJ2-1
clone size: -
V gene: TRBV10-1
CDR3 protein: CASSSGDLYNEQFF
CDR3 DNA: TGCGCCAGCAGTTCGGGGGATCTCTACAATGAGCAGTTCTTC

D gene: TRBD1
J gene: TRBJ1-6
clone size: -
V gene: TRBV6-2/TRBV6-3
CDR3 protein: CASSKTGPSSYNSPLHF
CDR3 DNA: TGTGCCAGCAGTAAGACAGGGCCGAGCTCCTATAATTCACCCCTCCACTTT

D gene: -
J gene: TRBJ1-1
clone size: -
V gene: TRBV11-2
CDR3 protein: CASRRQMNTEAFF
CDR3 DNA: TGTGCCAGCAGAAGACAGATGAACACTGAAGCTTTCTTT

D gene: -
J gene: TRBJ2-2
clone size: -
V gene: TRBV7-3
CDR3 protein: CASSPPAATGELFF
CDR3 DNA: TGTGCCAGCAGCCCCCCCGCAGCTACCGGGGAGCTGTTTTTT

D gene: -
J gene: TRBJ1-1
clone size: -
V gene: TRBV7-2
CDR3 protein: CASSLDGDRPSNTEAFF
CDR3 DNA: TGTGCCAGCAGCTTAGACGGCGACAGGCCCTCAAACACTGAAGCTTTCTTT

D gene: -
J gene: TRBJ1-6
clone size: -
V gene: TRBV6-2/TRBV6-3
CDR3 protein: CASSYPRGRDEHSPLHF
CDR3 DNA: TGTGCCAGCAGTTACCCCAGAGGACGGGACGAACATTCACCCCTCCACTTT

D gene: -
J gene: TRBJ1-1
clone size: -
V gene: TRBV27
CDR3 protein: CASTGRLNTEAFF
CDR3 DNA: TGTGCCAGCACGGGACGGTTGAACACTGAAGCTTTCTTT

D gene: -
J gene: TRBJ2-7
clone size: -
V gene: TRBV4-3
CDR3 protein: CASSQAPDRPESHSYEQYF
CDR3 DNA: TGCGCCAGCAGCCAAGCCCCTGACAGACCAGAAAGCCACTCCTACGAGCAGTACTTC

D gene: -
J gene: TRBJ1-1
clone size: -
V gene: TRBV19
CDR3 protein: CASSISRGNTEAFF
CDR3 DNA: TGTGCCAGTAGTATTTCCAGGGGGAACACTGAAGCTTTCTTT

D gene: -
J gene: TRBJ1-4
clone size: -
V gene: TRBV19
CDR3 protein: CASSIRGGEKLFF
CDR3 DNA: TGTGCCAGTAGTATCAGGGGCGGAGAAAAACTGTTTTTT

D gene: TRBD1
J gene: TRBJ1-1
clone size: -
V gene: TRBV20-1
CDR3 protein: CSASGTATALNTEAFF
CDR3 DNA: TGCAGTGCTAGTGGGACAGCGACTGCCTTGAACACTGAAGCTTTCTTT

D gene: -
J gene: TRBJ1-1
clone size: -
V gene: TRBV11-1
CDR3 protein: CASSPPGGRGTEAFF
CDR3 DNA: TGTGCCAGCAGCCCGCCCGGGGGCCGGGGGACTGAAGCTTTCTTT

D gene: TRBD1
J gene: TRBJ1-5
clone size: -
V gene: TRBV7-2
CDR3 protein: CASSRQGSGSNQPQHF
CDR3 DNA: TGTGCCAGCAGCAGACAGGGCTCCGGTAGCAATCAGCCCCAGCATTTT

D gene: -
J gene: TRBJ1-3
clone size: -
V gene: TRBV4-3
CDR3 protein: CASSQGMGVGNTIYF
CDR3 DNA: TGCGCCAGCAGCCAAGGAATGGGGGTTGGAAACACCATATATTTT

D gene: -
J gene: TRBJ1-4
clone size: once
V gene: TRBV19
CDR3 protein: CASSITRNEKLFF
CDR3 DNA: TGTGCCAGTAGTATCACCAGGAACGAAAAACTGTTTTTT

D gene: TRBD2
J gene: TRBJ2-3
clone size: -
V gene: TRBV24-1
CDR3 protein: CATSDTGTSGATDTQYF
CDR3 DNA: TGTGCCACCAGTGACACCGGGACTAGCGGGGCCACAGATACGCAGTATTTT

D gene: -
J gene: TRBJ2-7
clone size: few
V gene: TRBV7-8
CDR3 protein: CASSFGSGVSYEQYF
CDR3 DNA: TGTGCCAGCAGCTTTGGGTCAGGTGTGTCCTACGAGCAGTACTTC

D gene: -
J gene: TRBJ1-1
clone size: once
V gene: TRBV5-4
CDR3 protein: CAAGSGSTEAFF
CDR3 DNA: TGTGCCGCAGGTTCCGGGAGCACTGAAGCTTTCTTT

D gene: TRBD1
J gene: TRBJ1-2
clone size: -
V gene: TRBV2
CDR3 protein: CASSFDRANYGYTF
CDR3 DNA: TGTGCCAGCAGTTTCGACAGGGCTAACTATGGCTACACCTTC

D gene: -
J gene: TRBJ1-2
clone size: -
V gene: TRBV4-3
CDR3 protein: CASSQDVGTNYGYTF
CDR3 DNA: TGCGCCAGCAGCCAAGATGTCGGAACTAACTATGGCTACACCTTC

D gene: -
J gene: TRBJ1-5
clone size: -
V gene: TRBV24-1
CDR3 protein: CATSDSGASNQPQHF
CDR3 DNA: TGTGCCACCAGTGATTCGGGGGCTAGCAATCAGCCCCAGCATTTT

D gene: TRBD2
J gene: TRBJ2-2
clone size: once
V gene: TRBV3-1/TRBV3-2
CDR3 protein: CASSPLLAGGGTGELFF
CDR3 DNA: TGTGCCAGCAGCCCCCTTCTAGCGGGGGGAGGGACCGGGGAGCTGTTTTTT

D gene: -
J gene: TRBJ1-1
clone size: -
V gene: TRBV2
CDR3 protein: CASSPSTISTEAFF
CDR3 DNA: TGTGCCAGCAGTCCGTCAACTATTAGCACTGAAGCTTTCTTT

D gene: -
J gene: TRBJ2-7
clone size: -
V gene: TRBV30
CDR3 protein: CAWSGTRFDEQYF
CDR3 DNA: TGTGCCTGGAGCGGGACCAGATTCGACGAGCAGTACTTC

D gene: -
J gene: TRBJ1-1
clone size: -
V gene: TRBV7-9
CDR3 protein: CASSPPGLGNTEAFF
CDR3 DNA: TGTGCCAGCAGCCCGCCGGGGCTAGGAAACACTGAAGCTTTCTTT

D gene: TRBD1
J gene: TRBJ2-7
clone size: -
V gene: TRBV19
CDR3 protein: CASSLGTGGTVRQYF
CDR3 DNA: TGTGCCAGTAGCCTCGGGACAGGCGGTACGGTTCGGCAGTACTTC

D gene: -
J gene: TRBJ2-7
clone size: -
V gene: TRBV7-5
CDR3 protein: CARSHDRGRQSHYEQYFGRTPLYF
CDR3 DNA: -

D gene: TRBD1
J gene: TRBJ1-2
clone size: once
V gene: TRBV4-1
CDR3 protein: CASSQGTGEYGYTF
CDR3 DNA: TGCGCCAGCAGCCAAGGGACAGGGGAATATGGCTACACCTTC

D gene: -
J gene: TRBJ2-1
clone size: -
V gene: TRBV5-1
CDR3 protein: CASSSGLLKQNNEQFF
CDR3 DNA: TGCGCCAGCAGCTCGGGACTCCTAAAACAAAACAATGAGCAGTTCTTC

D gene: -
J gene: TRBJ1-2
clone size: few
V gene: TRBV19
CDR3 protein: CASSGALKYGYTF
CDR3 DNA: TGTGCCAGTAGTGGGGCCCTTAAATATGGCTACACCTTC

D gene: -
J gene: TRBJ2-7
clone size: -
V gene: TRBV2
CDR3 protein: CASRLAGYEQYF
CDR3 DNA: TGTGCCAGTAGACTGGCTGGCTACGAGCAGTACTTC

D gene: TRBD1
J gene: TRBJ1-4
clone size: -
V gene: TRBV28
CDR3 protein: CASRRMGQSNEKLFF
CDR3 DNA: TGTGCCAGCCGACGGATGGGACAGTCCAATGAAAAACTGTTTTTT

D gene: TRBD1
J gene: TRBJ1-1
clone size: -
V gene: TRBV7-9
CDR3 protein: CASSLPGGPMNTEAFF
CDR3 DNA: TGTGCCAGCAGCCTCCCAGGGGGACCAATGAACACTGAAGCTTTCTTT

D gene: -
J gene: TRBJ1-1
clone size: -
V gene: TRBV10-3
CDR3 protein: CAISAREQVLNTEAFF
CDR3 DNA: TGTGCCATCAGTGCGAGGGAGCAGGTGTTGAACACTGAAGCTTTCTTT

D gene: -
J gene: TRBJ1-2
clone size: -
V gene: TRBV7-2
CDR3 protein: CASSPRQAQFGYTF
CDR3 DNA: TGTGCCAGCAGCCCAAGACAGGCTCAATTTGGCTACACCTTC

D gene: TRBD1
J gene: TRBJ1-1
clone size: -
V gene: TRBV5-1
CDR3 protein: CASRSGGIVNTEAFF
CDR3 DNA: TGCGCCAGCAGGTCAGGGGGCATTGTGAACACTGAAGCTTTCTTT

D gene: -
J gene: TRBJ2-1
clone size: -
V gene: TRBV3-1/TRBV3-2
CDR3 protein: CASSQAAEQFF
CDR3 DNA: TGTGCCAGCAGCCAGGCCGCAGAGCAGTTCTTC

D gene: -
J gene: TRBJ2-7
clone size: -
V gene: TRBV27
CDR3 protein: CASKPGGYGKQYF
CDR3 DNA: TGTGCCAGCAAGCCCGGGGGTTATGGGAAGCAGTACTTC

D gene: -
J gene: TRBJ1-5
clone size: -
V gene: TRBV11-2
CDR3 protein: CASSLGPRGNQPQHF
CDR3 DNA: TGTGCCAGCAGCTTAGGTCCACGGGGCAATCAGCCCCAGCATTTT

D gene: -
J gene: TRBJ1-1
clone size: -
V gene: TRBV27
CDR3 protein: CASSLEGSWSEAFF
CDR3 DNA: TGTGCCAGCAGTTTAGAGGGAAGTTGGTCTGAAGCTTTCTTT

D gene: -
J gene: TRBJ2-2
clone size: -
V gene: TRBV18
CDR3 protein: CASSPSRGTGELFF
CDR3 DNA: TGTGCCAGCTCACCATCCAGGGGCACCGGGGAGCTGTTTTTT

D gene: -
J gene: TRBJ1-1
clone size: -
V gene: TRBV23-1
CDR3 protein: CGFYRDKAFF
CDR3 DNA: TGCGGGTTCTACAGGGACAAAGCTTTCTTT

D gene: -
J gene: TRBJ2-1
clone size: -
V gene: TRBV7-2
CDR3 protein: CASSFPYNEQFF
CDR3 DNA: TGTGCCAGCAGCTTCCCATACAATGAGCAGTTCTTC

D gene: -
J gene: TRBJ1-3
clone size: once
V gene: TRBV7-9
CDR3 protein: CASSLPGDSGNTIYF
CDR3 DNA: TGTGCCAGCAGCTTACCGGGGGATTCTGGAAACACCATATATTTT

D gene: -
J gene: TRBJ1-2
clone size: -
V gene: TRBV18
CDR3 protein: CASSETGTYGYTF
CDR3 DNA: TGTGCCAGCTCAGAAACAGGGACCTATGGCTACACCTTC

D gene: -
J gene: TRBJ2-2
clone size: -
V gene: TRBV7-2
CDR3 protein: CASSPHQGTGELFF
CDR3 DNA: TGTGCCAGCAGCCCTCACCAGGGCACCGGGGAGCTGTTTTTT

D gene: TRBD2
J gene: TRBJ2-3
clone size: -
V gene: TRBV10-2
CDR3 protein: CARTSGGAEDTQYF
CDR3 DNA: TGCGCCAGGACTAGCGGGGGGGCGGAGGATACGCAGTATTTT

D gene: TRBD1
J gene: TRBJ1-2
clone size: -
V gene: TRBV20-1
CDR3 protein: CSASFTGGYGYTF
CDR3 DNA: TGCAGTGCTAGTTTTACAGGGGGCTATGGCTACACCTTC

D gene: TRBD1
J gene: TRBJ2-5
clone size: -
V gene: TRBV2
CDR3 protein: CASSRDSQETQYF
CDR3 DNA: TGTGCCAGCAGTAGGGACAGCCAAGAGACCCAGTACTTC

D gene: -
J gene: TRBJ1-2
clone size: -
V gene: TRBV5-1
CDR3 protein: CASSPLSTASYGYTF
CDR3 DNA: TGCGCCAGCAGCCCCCTCTCGACAGCCAGCTATGGCTACACCTTC

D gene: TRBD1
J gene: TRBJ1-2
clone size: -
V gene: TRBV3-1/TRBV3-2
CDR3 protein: CASSQFHAGTGGRLGYTF
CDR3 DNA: TGTGCCAGCAGCCAATTCCACGCCGGGACAGGGGGCCGGCTGGGCTACACCTTC

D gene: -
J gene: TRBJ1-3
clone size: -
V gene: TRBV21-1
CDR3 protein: CAIRGDGVVGNTIYF
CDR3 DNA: TGTGCCATCCGGGGGGATGGGGTAGTAGGAAACACCATATATTTT

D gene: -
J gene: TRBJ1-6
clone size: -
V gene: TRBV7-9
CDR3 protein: CASSSRAMGSPLHF
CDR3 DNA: TGTGCCAGCAGCTCCCGGGCTATGGGGTCACCCCTCCACTTT

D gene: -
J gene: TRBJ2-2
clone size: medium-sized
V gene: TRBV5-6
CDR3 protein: CASSLQNTGELFF
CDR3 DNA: TGTGCCAGCAGCTTGCAGAACACCGGGGAGCTGTTTTTT